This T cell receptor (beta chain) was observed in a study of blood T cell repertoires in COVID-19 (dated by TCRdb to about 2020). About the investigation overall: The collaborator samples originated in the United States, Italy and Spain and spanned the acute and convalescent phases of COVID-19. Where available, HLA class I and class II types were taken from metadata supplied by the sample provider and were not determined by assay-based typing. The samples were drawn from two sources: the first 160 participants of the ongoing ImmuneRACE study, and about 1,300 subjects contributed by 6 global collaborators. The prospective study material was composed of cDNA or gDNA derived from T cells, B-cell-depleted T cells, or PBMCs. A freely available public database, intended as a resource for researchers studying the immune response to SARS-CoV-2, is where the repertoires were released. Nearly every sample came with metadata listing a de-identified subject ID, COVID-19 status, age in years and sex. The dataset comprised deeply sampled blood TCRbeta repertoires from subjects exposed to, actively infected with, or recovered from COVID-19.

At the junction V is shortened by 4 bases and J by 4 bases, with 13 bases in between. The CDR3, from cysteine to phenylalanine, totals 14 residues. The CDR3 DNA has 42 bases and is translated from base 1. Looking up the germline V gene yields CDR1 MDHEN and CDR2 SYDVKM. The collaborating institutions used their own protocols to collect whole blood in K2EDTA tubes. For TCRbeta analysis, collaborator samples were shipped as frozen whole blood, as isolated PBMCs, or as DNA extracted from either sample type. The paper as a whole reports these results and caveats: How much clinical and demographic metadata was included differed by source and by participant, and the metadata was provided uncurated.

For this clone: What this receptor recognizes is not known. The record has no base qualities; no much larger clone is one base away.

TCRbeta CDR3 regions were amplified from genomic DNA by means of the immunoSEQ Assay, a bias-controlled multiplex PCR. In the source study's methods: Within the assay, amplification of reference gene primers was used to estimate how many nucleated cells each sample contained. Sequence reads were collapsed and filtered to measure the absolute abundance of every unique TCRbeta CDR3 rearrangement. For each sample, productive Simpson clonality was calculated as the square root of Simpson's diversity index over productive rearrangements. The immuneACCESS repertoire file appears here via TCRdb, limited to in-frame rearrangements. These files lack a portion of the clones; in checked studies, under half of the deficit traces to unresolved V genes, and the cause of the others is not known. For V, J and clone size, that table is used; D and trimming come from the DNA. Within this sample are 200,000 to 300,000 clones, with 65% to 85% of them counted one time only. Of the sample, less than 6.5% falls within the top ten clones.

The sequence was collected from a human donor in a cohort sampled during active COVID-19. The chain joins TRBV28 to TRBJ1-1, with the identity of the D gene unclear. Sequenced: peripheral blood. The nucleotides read TGTGCCAGCAGTTCCCCGTCCTTATTCACTGAAGCTTTCTTT. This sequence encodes CASSSPSLFTEAFF.